The clone carrying this T cell receptor beta chain was seen only a few times. What it binds is not known. Sorted CD4+ subsets: naive, central memory, regulatory, stem cell-like memory (CD45RO/CCR7/CD25/CD127/CD95/CD27 panel). The sample is drawn from a study of beta chain features in type 1 diabetes. Study results and limitations: Here, the possible influence of HLA type (on TCRB rearrangement) remained unresolved.

Sequencing targeted expressed TCRB transcripts, as all isolated RNA had been reverse transcribed. The assay was immunoSEQ multiplex PCR, and TCRdb's table has in-frame clones only and misses some. The sample lists roughly 290,000 clones, 7% to 9% seen once, with more than 0.9% in the top ten. CDR1 SGDLS and CDR2 YYNGEE come from the germline V gene. With 2 bases removed from V and 0 bases from J, the gap between germline ends came to 10 bases. The CDR3 runs 15 residues. The V gene is TRBV9, the J gene TRBJ2-3; possibly TRBD2 for D (6 bases). The sequence was obtained from a young woman in good health. Sequencing was done on a sample of central memory CD4+ T cells from blood. The CDR3 DNA sequence: TGTGCCAGCAGCGTCGGGGGACCAAGCACAGATACGCAGTATTTT. It yields the protein CASSVGGPSTDTQYF.